This TCR beta chain comes out of a study of CD8 T cells in Susac syndrome. Overall study results and limits: TCR sequencing and HLA analysis covered a relatively small number of individuals.

cDNA came from about 0.51 to 1 ug RNA primed by random hexamers. An immunoSEQ multiplex PCR amplified TCR beta CDR3 over 54 Vbeta and 13 Jbeta. MiXCR was run by TCRdb on the immunoSEQ multiplex PCR reads, yielding one entry per CDR3 protein. This table has a few hundred thousand distinct CDR3 sequences, around 90% appearing once. The CDR3 is 17 residues long. Germline-derived CDR1 and CDR2 are SGHRS and YFSETQ. To note about this clonotype: Its antigen is unidentified. One end of the junction does not line up with germline, which may come from a read error.

V is TRBV5-1 and J is TRBJ2-5, with 13 positions matching TRBD2. Sequences were obtained from CD4+ T cells from PBMCs. The clonotype comes from a human donor with multiple sclerosis. The CDR3 protein is CACSLGLAGTPQETQYF. The DNA of the CDR3 is TGCGCCTGCAGCCTGGGACTAGCGGGGACCCCCCAAGAGACCCAGTACTTC. Based on the CDR3 plus reference TRBV5-1 and TRBJ2-5, the full variable domain is KAGVTQTPRYLIKTRGQQVTLSCSPISGHRSVSWYQQTPGQGLQFLFEYFSETQRNKGNFPGRFSGRQFSNSRSEMNVSTLELGDSALYLCACSLGLAGTPQETQYFGPGTRLLVL.